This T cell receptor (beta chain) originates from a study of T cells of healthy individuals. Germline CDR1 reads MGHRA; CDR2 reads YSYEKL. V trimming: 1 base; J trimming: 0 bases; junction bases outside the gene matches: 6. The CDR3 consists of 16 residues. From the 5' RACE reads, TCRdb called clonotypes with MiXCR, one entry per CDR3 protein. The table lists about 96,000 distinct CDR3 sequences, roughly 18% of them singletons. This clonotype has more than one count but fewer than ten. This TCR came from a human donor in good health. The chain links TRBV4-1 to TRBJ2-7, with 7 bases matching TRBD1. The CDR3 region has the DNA TGCGCCAGCAGCCAAGCCGGAACAGGGGCCTCCTACGAGCAGTACTTC. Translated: CASSQAGTGASYEQYF.